These 20 T cell receptor beta chains were all obtained from the same sample, sequenced in a study of shared clonotypes between healthy human individuals. Here immunoSEQ multiplex PCR was the method, and the copy in TCRdb shows in-frame clones only, minus some. The sample records about 510,000 clones, less than 96% being singletons. What was sequenced was naive CD4+ T cells sorted from blood. As for subset: CD45RA+ positively selected. The origin of the receptors is a woman aged 30 to 39 in good health.

The rearrangement uses TRBV2 and TRBJ2-7; D unresolved. CDR1 is SNHLY, CDR2 FYNNEI, per germline. Trimming shortened V by 6 bases and J by 0 bases, and 21 bases separated the two germline ends. The CDR3 extends over 17 amino acids. The CDR3 loop reads CASSNGLEAVSSYEQYF. DNA for the CDR3: TGTGCCAGCAGCAATGGCCTCGAGGCCGTAAGCTCCTACGAGCAGTACTTC.

V is TRBV19 and J is TRBJ2-2, with D perhaps matching TRBD1 (6 bases). The CDR3 sequence is 16 residues long. CDR1 is LNHDA and CDR2 is SQIVND in the germline V gene (reference sequence). V was shortened by 4 bases and J by 2 bases, with 14 bases between the two germline ends. In nucleotides, the CDR3 is TGTGCCAGTAGTACCCAAGGACAGTTAAACACCGGGGAGCTGTTTTTT. The encoded protein is CASSTQGQLNTGELFF.

This clone was found once. V usage is TRBV19 and J usage is TRBJ2-2; 7 bases map to TRBD2. The V segment lost 5 bases and the J segment 4 bases; nucleotides outside the gene matches: 13. The CDR3 length is 17 residues. Germline V gene data show CDR1 as LNHDA and CDR2 as SQIVND (reference sequence). CDR3 sequence (DNA): TGTGCCAGTAGTCCGCGGGGACTAACGGTGGGCACCGGGGAGCTGTTTTTT. As protein: CASSPRGLTVGTGELFF. The full variable domain, its missing parts supplied by reference TRBV19 and TRBJ2-2, is DGGITQSPKYLFRKEGQNVTLSCEQNLNHDAMYWYRQDPGQGLRLIYYSQIVNDFQKGDIAEGYSVSREKKESFPLTVTSAQKNPTAFYLCASSPRGLTVGTGELFFGEGSRLTVL.

This chain connects TRBV27 to TRBJ1-2, with 10 bases lining up with TRBD1. CDR1 and CDR2 from the germline V gene are MNHEY and SMNVEV (reference sequence). With 6 bases clipped from V and 7 bases from J, the junction kept 5 bases outside the gene matches. There are 13 residues in the CDR3. Here the CDR3 reads CASRRQGAGGYTF. DNA of the CDR3: TGTGCCAGCAGGAGACAGGGGGCGGGTGGCTACACCTTC.

The chain combines TRBV5-1 with TRBJ1-5; D remains unclear. Germline V gene sequence: CDR1 SGHRS, CDR2 YFSETQ. V lost 0 bases and J lost 7, with 8 bases in between. The CDR3 totals 13 residues. In DNA, the CDR3 is TGCGCCAGCAGCTTGGATGGAGGCCAGCCCCAGCATTTT. As protein: CASSLDGGQPQHF.

This clone has just one count. CDR3 amino acids: CASSRNAGTNYNEQFF. The CDR3 DNA reads as TGTGCCAGCTCACGCAACGCCGGGACTAATTACAATGAGCAGTTCTTC. This chain links TRBV18 with TRBJ2-1; 7 bases map to TRBD2. Germline V CDR1 and CDR2: KGHSH, LQKENI. Trimming at V came to 4 bases and at J to 4 bases, leaving 10 bases not matched to a gene. The CDR3 loop spans 16 amino acids.

The chain combines TRBV4-1 with TRBJ2-2; no definite D call. With 1 base removed from V and 2 bases from J, the gap between germline ends came to 14 bases. The CDR3 extends over 17 amino acids. The germline gives CDR1 MGHRA, CDR2 YSYEKL. The CDR3 nucleotides read TGCGCCAGCAGCCAAGGATGGGCCGCGTCTAACACCGGGGAGCTGTTTTTT. Encoded protein: CASSQGWAASNTGELFF.

CDR3 DNA: TGTGCCAGCAGCCCAGACAGGGAGGTCGCCTACAATGAGCAGTTCTTC. Protein: CASSPDREVAYNEQFF. The V gene is TRBV5-4, the J gene TRBJ2-1, with a possible D match to TRBD1 (7 bases). The CDR3 extends over 16 amino acids. The germline CDR1 and CDR2 sequences are SGHNT and YYREEE (reference sequence). V lost 4 bases, J lost 2 bases, and 16 bases lay in between. Using reference TRBV5-4 and TRBJ2-1 for the parts outside the CDR3, the full variable domain is ETGVTQSPTHLIKTRGQQVTLRCSSQSGHNTVSWYQQALGQGPQFIFQYYREEENGRGNFPPRFSGLQFPNYSSELNVNALELDDSALYLCASSPDREVAYNEQFFGPGTRLTVL.

V and J are TRBV27 and TRBJ2-7; D might be TRBD2 (6 bases). The CDR3 spans 14 residues. Trimming removed 5 bases at V and 2 bases at J, with 13 bases between. The germline gives CDR1 MNHEY, CDR2 SMNVEV (reference sequence). The CDR3 spells CASSAGGKAYEQYF. The CDR3 DNA is TGTGCCAGCAGTGCCGGCGGGAAGGCCTACGAGCAGTACTTC.

The genes are TRBV5-1 and TRBJ2-5; the D is unclear. V was pared by 3 bases and J by 2 bases, with 11 bases between. This CDR3 has 14 amino acids. Germline V gene data show CDR1 as SGHRS and CDR2 as YFSETQ. In DNA, the CDR3 is TGCGCCAGCAGCTCGACAAGACCTCAAGAGACCCAGTACTTC. Protein: CASSSTRPQETQYF. Looking up the rest from reference TRBV5-1 and TRBJ2-5 gives the full variable domain: KAGVTQTPRYLIKTRGQQVTLSCSPISGHRSVSWYQQTPGQGLQFLFEYFSETQRNKGNFPGRFSGRQFSNSRSEMNVSTLELGDSALYLCASSSTRPQETQYFGPGTRLLVL.

The rearrangement joins TRBV4-2 to TRBJ2-7; the D gene is possibly TRBD2 (6 bases). V was shortened by 1 base and J by 0 bases, with 10 bases between the two germline ends. CDR1 LGHNA and CDR2 YNFKEQ come from the germline V gene. There are 15 residues in the CDR3. CDR3 amino acids: CASSQGGGSSYEQYF. The CDR3 nucleotides are TGTGCCAGCAGCCAAGGGGGAGGTAGCTCCTACGAGCAGTACTTC.

The J gene is TRBJ2-7, the V gene TRBV19, with a possible D match to TRBD1 (5 bases). The CDR3 totals 17 residues. From germline, CDR1 is LNHDA and CDR2 SQIVND (reference sequence). V shed 6 bases and J shed 7 bases, with 28 bases lying between them. This chain's CDR3 is CASSTSFASHGAGEQYF. In DNA form, the CDR3 reads TGTGCCAGTAGCACGTCCTTCGCCTCCCATGGGGCTGGTGAGCAGTACTTC.

The chain recombines TRBV19 with TRBJ1-2; D perhaps matches TRBD1 (6 bases). The CDR3 spans 16 residues. The V gene lost 0 bases and the J gene lost 3 bases, with 14 bases spanning the gap. Germline CDR1 reads LNHDA; CDR2 reads SQIVND (reference sequence). The CDR3 protein is CASSIDLTGPYYGYTF. The CDR3 bases are TGTGCCAGTAGTATAGATCTAACAGGGCCTTACTATGGCTACACCTTC.

This rearrangement joins TRBV18 to TRBJ2-5; no definite D call. The end of the DNA fits TRBJ2-7 better, so the J call may be wrong. Germline V gives CDR1 KGHSH, CDR2 LQKENI. The CDR3 covers 15 residues. CDR3 sequence reads: CASSPRENNYYEQYF. In nucleotides, the CDR3 is TGTGCCAGCTCACCAAGGGAAAACAACTACTACGAGCAGTACTTC.

This chain connects TRBV11-1 to TRBJ2-2, with D perhaps assigned TRBD1 or TRBD2 (5 bases each). The V gene lost 1 base and the J gene lost 5 bases, with 14 bases spanning the gap. This CDR3 region has 16 residues. CDR1 is SGHAT and CDR2 is FQDESV in the germline V gene (reference sequence). This CDR3 reads CASSLDWGLTTGELFF. CDR3 sequence (DNA): TGTGCCAGCAGCTTAGATTGGGGGTTGACGACCGGGGAGCTGTTTTTT.

Worth noting for this clone: This specimen includes other DNA sequences encoding the same CDR3. The V gene is TRBV18, the J gene TRBJ2-3; D uncertain. The ends were cut back, 4 bases at V and 4 bases at J, with 6 bases in the middle. This CDR3 region has 12 residues. Germline V gene sequence: CDR1 KGHSH, CDR2 LQKENI. In DNA, the CDR3 is TGTGCCAGCTCACATCCTCCAGATACGCAGTATTTT. Amino acids: CASSHPPDTQYF.

The chain has TRBV5-4 and TRBJ2-1, with D hard to call. Germline V CDR1 and CDR2: SGHNT, YYREEE (reference sequence). Trimming left V 4 bases short and J 7 bases short, with 6 bases between. The CDR3 covers 11 residues. This CDR3 reads CASSQQNEQFF. DNA of the CDR3: TGTGCCAGCAGCCAACAGAATGAGCAGTTCTTC.

The table lists this clone with a count of one. The chain couples TRBV15 to TRBJ2-7; 8 bases are a match to TRBD1. Germline CDR1 reads LNHNV; CDR2 reads YYDKDF (reference sequence). The length of the CDR3 is 16 residues. The junction had 11 bases not matched to a gene; V was cut back by 3 bases and J by 4 bases. CDR3 sequence reads: CATSRTGGTGDYEQYF. DNA of the CDR3: TGTGCCACCAGCAGGACCGGAGGGACAGGTGATTACGAGCAGTACTTC.

This chain connects TRBV6-6 to TRBJ1-2; a possible D gene is TRBD1 (5 bases). With 6 bases removed from V and 2 bases from J, the gap between germline ends came to 7 bases. The germline CDR1 and CDR2 sequences are MNHNY and SVGAGI (reference sequence). This CDR3 is built from 12 residues. The CDR3 DNA sequence: TGTGCCAGCAGCCAGGGAAACTATGGCTACACCTTC. Its protein is CASSQGNYGYTF.

The CDR3 sequence: CASSELWTGVNEQFF. The CDR3 nucleotides read TGTGCCAGCAGTGAACTTTGGACAGGGGTCAATGAGCAGTTCTTC. This chain links TRBV2 with TRBJ2-1, with 9 bases aligning to TRBD1. With V trimmed by 2 bases and J by 6 bases, 5 bases remained unmatched. The CDR3 sequence is 15 residues long. Germline assignment: CDR1 SNHLY and CDR2 FYNNEI.